This T cell receptor beta chain was captured by sequencing in a study of immune cell composition in non-small cell lung cancer. The overall study: Tumours were mainly lung adenocarcinoma or squamous cell carcinoma.

There are 15 residues in the CDR3. CDR1 SGHDT and CDR2 YYEEEE come from the germline V gene. V lost 0 bases, J lost 1 base, and 10 bases lay in between. To note about this clone: What it binds is not known.

The normal lung sample lay at least 3 cm, and maximally far, from the tumour. Study observations and caveats: Smoking pack-years did not significantly correlate with tumour TCR-beta clonality. TIL tumour reactivity correlated with maximal tumour-associated clone frequency in adenocarcinoma.

Some clones are missing from TCRdb's copy, which holds only in-frame ones; the method was immunoSEQ multiplex PCR. The data show around 6,600 clones, over 60% seen once. V gene TRBV5-6 combines with J gene TRBJ1-1; D gene unclear. Sequencing was done on a sample of non-adjacent lung tissue. This receptor was obtained from a human donor with non-small cell lung cancer. CDR3 region: CASSLDSGANTEAFF. In DNA form, the CDR3 reads TGTGCCAGCAGCTTGGATTCAGGCGCGAACACTGAAGCTTTCTTT.